This TCR beta chain comes out of a study of blood T cell repertoires in COVID-19. Study as a whole: Sites in the United States, Italy and Spain provided acute and convalescent COVID-19 samples.

The germline CDR1 and CDR2 sequences are MNHEY and SVGAGI. CDR3 length: 15 amino acids. The V and J ends lost 6 bases and 5 bases respectively, with 19 bases between them. Sequencing used immunoSEQ multiplex PCR; TCRdb keeps in-frame clones, though not all of them. The top ten clones hold less than 0.7% of a sample with 150,000 or so clones, around nine tenths of them seen once. The sample was peripheral blood. The J gene is TRBJ1-2, the V gene TRBV6-5, with D unclear. The receptor was derived from a man aged 60 to 75 with COVID-19, enrolled during active disease. As DNA, the CDR3 is TGTGCCAGCAGAACATACCAGGCGAAGACGTATGGCTACACCTTC. Translated: CASRTYQAKTYGYTF.